This record covers a single T cell receptor (beta chain). Its antigen is still unknown. The data are from a study of OX40 agonist ivuxolimab in advanced cancers. Findings and limits, study-wide: CD8+ T cells (on average) carried more expanded clones than CD4+ T cells. Dose levels from 0.1 to 3.0 mg/kg saw CD4+ and CD8+ blood T cells expand clonally by week 6. Some patients who did not respond also had low normalized T-cell clonal expansion.

J was trimmed by 8 bases and V by 5 bases; bases with no gene match: 14. This CDR3 is 17 amino acids long. CDR1 is MNHGY and CDR2 is SVAAGI in the germline V gene. Profiling relied on immunoSEQ multiplex PCR, and the TCRdb table lists in-frame clones only, not all of them. This sample has about 77,000 clones, with around 87% found just once. V gene TRBV6-9 combines with J gene TRBJ2-1, with TRBD2 identical over 11 bases. The TCR comes from an adult with an advanced solid tumor such as melanoma, head and neck, liver or kidney cancer. The material was CD4+ or CD8+ T cells sorted from blood, obtained in a trial of the OX40 agonist ivuxolimab. Here the CDR3 reads CASSHPFHSGGADEQFF. In DNA, the CDR3 is TGTGCCAGCAGTCACCCTTTTCATAGCGGGGGGGCCGATGAGCAGTTCTTC.